The clone carrying this T cell receptor (beta chain) was seen many times. The data were obtained in a study of molecular identifiers for immune sequencing clone quantification. Germline V gives CDR1 MNHNY, CDR2 SVGAGI (reference sequence). The CDR3 runs 17 residues. V was trimmed by 8 bases and J by 7 bases, leaving 26 bases between them. From the PCR reads, TCRdb called clonotypes with MiXCR, one entry per CDR3 protein. In the table there are 550,000 to 750,000 distinct CDR3 sequences, 15% to 20% of which are singletons. The clonotype originates from a human donor in good health. Some libraries in this study had Jurkat cell RNA spiked in. This chain connects TRBV6-6 to TRBJ1-4, with a weak D call TRBD1 (6 bases). Sequencing input: naive CD8+ T cells from blood, with Jurkat cell RNA spiked in. Regarding subset: FACS-sorted CD8+CD4-CCR7+CD45RA+ naive T cells. The CDR3 sequence is CASSDSGQGQAGEKLFF. CDR3 DNA sequence: TGTGCCAGCTCCGATTCGGGACAAGGGCAGGCGGGTGAAAAACTGTTTTTT.